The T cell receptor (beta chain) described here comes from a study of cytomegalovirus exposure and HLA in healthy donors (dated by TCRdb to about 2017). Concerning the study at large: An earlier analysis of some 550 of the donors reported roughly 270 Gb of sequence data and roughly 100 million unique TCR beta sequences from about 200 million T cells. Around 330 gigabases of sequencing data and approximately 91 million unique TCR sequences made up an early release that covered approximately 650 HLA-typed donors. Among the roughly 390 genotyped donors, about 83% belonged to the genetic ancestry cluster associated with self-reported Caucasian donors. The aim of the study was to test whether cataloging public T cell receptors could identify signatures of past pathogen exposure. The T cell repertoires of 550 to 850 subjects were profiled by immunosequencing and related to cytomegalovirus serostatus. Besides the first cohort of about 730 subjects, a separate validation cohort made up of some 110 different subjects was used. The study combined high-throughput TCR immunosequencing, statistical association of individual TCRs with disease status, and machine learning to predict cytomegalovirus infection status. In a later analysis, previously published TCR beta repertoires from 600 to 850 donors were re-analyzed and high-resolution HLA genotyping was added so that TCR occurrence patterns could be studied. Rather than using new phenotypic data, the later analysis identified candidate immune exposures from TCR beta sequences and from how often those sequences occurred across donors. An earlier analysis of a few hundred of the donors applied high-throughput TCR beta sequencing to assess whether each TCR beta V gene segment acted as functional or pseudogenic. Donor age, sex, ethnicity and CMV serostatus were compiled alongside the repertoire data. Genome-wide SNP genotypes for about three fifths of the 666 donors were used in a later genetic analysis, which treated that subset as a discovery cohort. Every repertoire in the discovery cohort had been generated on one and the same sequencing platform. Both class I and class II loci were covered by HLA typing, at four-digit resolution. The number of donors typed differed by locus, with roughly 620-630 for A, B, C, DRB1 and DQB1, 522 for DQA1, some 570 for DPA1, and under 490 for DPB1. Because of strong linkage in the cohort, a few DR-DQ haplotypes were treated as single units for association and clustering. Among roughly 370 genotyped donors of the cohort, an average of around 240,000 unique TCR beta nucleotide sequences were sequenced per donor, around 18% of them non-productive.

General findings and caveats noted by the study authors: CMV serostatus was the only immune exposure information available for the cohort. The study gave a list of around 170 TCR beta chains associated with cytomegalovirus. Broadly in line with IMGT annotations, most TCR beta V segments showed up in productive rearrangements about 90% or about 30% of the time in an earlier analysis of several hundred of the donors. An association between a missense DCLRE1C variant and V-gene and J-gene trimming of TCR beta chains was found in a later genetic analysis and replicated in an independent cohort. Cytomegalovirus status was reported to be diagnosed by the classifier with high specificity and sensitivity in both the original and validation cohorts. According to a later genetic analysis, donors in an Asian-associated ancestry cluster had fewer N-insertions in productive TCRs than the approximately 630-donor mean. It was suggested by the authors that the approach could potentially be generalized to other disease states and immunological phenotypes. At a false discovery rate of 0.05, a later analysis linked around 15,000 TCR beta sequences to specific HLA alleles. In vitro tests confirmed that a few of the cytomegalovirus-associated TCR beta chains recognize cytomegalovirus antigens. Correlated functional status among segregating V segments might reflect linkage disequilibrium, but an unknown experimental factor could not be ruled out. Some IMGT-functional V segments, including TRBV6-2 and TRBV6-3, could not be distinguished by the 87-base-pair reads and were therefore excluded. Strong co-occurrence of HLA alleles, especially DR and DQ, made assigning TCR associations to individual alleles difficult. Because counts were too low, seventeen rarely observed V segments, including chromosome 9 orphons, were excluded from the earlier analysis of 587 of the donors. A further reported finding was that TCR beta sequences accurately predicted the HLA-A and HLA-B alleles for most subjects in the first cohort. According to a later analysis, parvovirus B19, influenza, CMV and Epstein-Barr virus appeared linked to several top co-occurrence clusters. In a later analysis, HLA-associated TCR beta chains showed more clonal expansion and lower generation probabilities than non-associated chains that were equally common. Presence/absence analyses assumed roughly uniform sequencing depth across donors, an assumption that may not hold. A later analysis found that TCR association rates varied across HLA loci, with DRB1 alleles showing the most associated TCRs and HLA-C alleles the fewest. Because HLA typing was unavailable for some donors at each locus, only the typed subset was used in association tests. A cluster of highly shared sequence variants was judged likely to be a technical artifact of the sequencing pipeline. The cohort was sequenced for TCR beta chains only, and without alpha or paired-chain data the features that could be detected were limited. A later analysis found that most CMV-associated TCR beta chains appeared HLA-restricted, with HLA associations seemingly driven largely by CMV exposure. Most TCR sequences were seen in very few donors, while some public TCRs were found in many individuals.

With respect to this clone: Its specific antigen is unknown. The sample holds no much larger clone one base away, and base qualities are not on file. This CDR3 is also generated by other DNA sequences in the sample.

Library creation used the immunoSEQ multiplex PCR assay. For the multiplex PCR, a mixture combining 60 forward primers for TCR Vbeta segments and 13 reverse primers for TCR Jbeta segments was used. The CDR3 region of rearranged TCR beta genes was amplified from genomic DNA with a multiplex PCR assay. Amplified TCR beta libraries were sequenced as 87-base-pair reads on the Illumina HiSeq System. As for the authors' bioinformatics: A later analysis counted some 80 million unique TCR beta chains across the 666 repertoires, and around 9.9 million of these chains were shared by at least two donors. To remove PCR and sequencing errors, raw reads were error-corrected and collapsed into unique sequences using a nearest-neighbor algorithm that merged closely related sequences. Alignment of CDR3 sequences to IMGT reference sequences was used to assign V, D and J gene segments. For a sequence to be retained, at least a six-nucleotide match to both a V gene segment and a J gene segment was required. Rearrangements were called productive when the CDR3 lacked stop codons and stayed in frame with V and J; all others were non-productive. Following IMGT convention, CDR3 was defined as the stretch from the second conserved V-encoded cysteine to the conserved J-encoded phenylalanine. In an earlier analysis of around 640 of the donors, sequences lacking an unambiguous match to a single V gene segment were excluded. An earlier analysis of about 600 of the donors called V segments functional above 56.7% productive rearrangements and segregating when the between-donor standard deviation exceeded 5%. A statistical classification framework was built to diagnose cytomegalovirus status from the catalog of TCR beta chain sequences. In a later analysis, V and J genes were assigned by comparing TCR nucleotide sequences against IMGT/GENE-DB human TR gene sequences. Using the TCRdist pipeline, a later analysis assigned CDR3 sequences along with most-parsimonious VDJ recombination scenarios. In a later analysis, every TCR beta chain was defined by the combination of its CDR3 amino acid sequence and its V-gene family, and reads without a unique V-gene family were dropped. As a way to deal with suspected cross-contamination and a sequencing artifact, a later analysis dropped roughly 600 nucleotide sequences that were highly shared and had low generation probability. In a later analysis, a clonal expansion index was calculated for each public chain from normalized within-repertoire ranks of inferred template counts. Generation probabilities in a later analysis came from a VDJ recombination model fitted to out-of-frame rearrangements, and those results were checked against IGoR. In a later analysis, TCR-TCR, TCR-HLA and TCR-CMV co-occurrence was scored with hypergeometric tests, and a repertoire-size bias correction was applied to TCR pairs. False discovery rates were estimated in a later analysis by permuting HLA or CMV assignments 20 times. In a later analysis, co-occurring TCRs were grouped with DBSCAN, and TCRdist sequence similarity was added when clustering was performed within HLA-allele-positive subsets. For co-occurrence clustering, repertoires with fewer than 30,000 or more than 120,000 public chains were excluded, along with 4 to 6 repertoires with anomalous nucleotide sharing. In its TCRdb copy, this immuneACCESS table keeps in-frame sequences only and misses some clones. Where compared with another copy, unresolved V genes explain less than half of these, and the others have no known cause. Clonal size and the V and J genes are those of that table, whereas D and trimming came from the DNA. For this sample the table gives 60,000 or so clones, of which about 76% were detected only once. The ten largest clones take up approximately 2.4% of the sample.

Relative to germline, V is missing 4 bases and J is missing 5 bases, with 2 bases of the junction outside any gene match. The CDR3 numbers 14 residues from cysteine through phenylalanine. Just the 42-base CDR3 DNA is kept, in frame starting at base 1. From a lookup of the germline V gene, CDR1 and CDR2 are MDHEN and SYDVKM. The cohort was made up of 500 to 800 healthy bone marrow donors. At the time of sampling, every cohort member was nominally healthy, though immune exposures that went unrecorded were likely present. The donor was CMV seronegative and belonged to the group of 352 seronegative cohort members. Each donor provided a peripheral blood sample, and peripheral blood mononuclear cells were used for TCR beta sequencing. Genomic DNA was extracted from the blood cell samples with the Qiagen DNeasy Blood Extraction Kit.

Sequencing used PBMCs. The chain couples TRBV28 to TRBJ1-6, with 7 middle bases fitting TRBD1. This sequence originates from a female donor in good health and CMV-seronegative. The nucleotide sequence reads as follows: TGTGCCAGCAGTTATCAGGGGGATAATTCACCCCTCCACTTT. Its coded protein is CASSYQGDNSPLHF.